These T cell receptor beta chains were read from a single sample in a study of CD8 T cells in ankylosing spondylitis. TCRdb re-derived calls from the 5' RACE reads in MiXCR, one entry per CDR3 protein. Of about 350,000 distinct CDR3 sequences in the sample, approximately 22% were seen once. The source material was blood, either unsorted or a sorted T cell fraction (not recorded which). The source is a male donor with ankylosing spondylitis or in good health (not recorded which). Both conserved end residues are part of each CDR3. The D gene is left open where the match is weak. A row's size may be missing; if present it is once, few, many or a size class.

size,V,D,J,CDR3,DNA
.,TRBV27,TRBD1,TRBJ2-7,CASRRDSYSSYEQYF,TGTGCCAGCAGACGGGACAGCTATAGCTCCTACGAGCAGTACTTC
many,TRBV6-1,.,TRBJ2-1,CASSGTDPYNEQFF,TGTGCCAGCAGTGGGACAGACCCCTACAATGAGCAGTTCTTC
.,TRBV7-2,.,TRBJ2-5,CASSFPGPRGLETQYF,TGTGCCAGCAGCTTCCCCGGCCCCAGGGGACTGGAGACCCAGTACTTC
.,TRBV9,.,TRBJ1-1,CASSAMNTEAFF,TGTGCCAGCAGCGCGATGAACACTGAAGCTTTCTTT
.,TRBV12-3/TRBV12-4,.,TRBJ2-5,CASSFLGDRETQYF,TGTGCCAGCAGTTTTTTGGGGGACCGGGAGACCCAGTACTTC
few,TRBV6-5,.,TRBJ1-4,CASSYFGREEEKLFF,TGTGCCAGCAGTTACTTTGGCAGGGAGGAGGAAAAACTGTTTTTT
few,TRBV7-8,TRBD2,TRBJ2-3,CASSLLPSGVITDTQYF,TGTGCCAGCAGCCTCCTCCCTAGCGGGGTGATCACAGATACGCAGTATTTT
few,TRBV2,.,TRBJ1-2,CASKGPDGYTF,TGTGCCAGCAAAGGACCGGACGGCTACACCTTC
few,TRBV12-3/TRBV12-4,.,TRBJ2-7,CASSPGTFSYEQYF,TGTGCCAGCAGCCCCGGGACTTTCTCCTACGAGCAGTACTTC
few,TRBV7-9,TRBD1,TRBJ2-7,CASSPTAGDSSYEQYF,TGTGCCAGCAGCCCAACGGCCGGGGACAGCTCCTACGAGCAGTACTTC
.,TRBV20-1,TRBD2,TRBJ2-1,CSATGLAGGSSYNEQFF,TGCAGTGCTACCGGACTAGCGGGGGGAAGCTCCTACAATGAGCAGTTCTTC
few,TRBV12-3/TRBV12-4,TRBD1,TRBJ2-3,CASSYGDRDTDTQYF,TGTGCCAGCAGCTACGGGGACAGAGACACAGATACGCAGTATTTT
.,TRBV29-1,.,TRBJ2-7,CSVVLRGGEQYF,TGCAGCGTTGTTCTAAGGGGTGGGGAGCAGTACTTC
few,TRBV20-1,TRBD1,TRBJ2-3,CSAGRGGQGIDTQYF,TGCAGTGCCGGGAGAGGGGGACAGGGCATAGATACGCAGTATTTT
.,TRBV29-1,.,TRBJ2-2,CSVEGDPLTGELFF,TGCAGCGTTGAGGGGGACCCGTTGACCGGGGAGCTGTTTTTT
few,TRBV24-1,TRBD2,TRBJ2-1,CATSDYGLAGGHNEQFF,TGTGCCACCAGTGACTACGGACTAGCGGGGGGGCACAATGAGCAGTTCTTC
.,TRBV11-2,TRBD1,TRBJ2-1,CASSLADRGNNEQFF,TGTGCCAGCAGCTTAGCGGACAGGGGCAACAATGAGCAGTTCTTC
few,TRBV6-1,TRBD2,TRBJ2-1,CASLTGASGDEQFF,TGTGCCAGCTTAACGGGGGCTAGCGGGGATGAGCAGTTCTTC
.,TRBV27,.,TRBJ2-3,CASTPNEGPTDTQYF,TGTGCCAGCACCCCGAACGAGGGACCCACAGATACGCAGTATTTT
.,TRBV6-5,.,TRBJ1-1,CASSYPTAGGPEAFF,TGTGCCAGCAGTTACCCGACGGCCGGGGGTCCTGAAGCTTTCTTT
few,TRBV24-1,TRBD2,TRBJ2-2,CATREGHTGELFF,TGTGCCACCCGGGAGGGTCACACCGGGGAGCTGTTTTTT
once,TRBV13,.,TRBJ2-5,CASSLGDPAEAGETQYF,TGTGCCAGCAGCTTAGGCGACCCAGCGGAGGCGGGAGAGACCCAGTACTTC
few,TRBV20-1,.,TRBJ2-7,CSASRDNSYEQYF,TGCAGTGCTAGCCGGGACAACTCCTACGAGCAGTACTTC
few,TRBV15,TRBD1,TRBJ1-3,CATSRENRGPGNTIYF,TGTGCCACCAGCAGAGAGAACAGGGGCCCTGGAAACACCATATATTTT
few,TRBV9,TRBD2,TRBJ2-1,CASSVVSGGGYNEQFF,TGTGCCAGCAGCGTAGTTAGCGGGGGGGGATACAATGAGCAGTTCTTC
few,TRBV6-2/TRBV6-3,.,TRBJ2-5,CASSYISGGVYQETQYF,TGTGCCAGCAGTTACATCTCTGGCGGGGTGTACCAAGAGACCCAGTACTTC
few,TRBV7-8,.,TRBJ2-7,CASRGQHTYEQYF,TGTGCCAGCAGGGGGCAGCATACCTACGAGCAGTACTTC
few,TRBV20-1,TRBD2,TRBJ2-5,CSARETSGGDMETQYF,TGCAGTGCTAGGGAGACTAGCGGGGGGGATATGGAGACCCAGTACTTC
many,TRBV15,.,TRBJ2-1,CATSRDRREGAPHNEQFF,TGTGCCACCAGCAGAGATCGGCGGGAAGGGGCCCCGCACAATGAGCAGTTCTTC
few,TRBV6-5,TRBD1,TRBJ2-7,CASSSRGRTYEQYF,TGTGCCAGCAGTTCCAGGGGGCGCACCTACGAGCAGTACTTC
.,TRBV29-1,TRBD1,TRBJ2-4,CSVDGTGGRRNIQYF,TGCAGCGTCGACGGGACAGGGGGCCGGAGGAACATTCAGTACTTC
.,TRBV4-1,.,TRBJ2-1,CASRQVGDGNYNEQFF,TGCGCCAGCAGGCAGGTGGGGGACGGCAACTACAATGAGCAGTTCTTC
few,TRBV10-3,.,TRBJ2-2,CAISEEGVGELFF,TGTGCCATCAGTGAGGAGGGGGTCGGGGAGCTGTTTTTT
.,TRBV10-2,TRBD1,TRBJ2-7,CASTGTGYEQYF,TGCGCCAGCACCGGGACAGGCTACGAGCAGTACTTC
.,TRBV4-2,TRBD2,TRBJ2-2,CASSQDRFTASGGAAGELFF,TGTGCCAGCAGCCAAGATCGATTCACGGCTAGCGGGGGGGCAGCTGGGGAGCTGTTTTTT
.,TRBV4-1,TRBD2,TRBJ2-7,CASSQVSGGAYEQYF,TGCGCCAGCAGCCAAGTTAGCGGGGGGGCCTACGAGCAGTACTTC
few,TRBV4-1,.,TRBJ2-7,CASSQRLTGPYEQYF,TGCGCCAGCAGCCAAAGGTTGACAGGCCCTTACGAGCAGTACTTC
many,TRBV9,.,TRBJ2-7,CASSAGPTYEQYF,TGTGCCAGCAGCGCGGGGCCTACCTACGAGCAGTACTTC
.,TRBV28,.,TRBJ1-4,CASGVNEKLFF,TGTGCCAGCGGGGTAAATGAAAAACTGTTTTTT
.,TRBV6-1,.,TRBJ2-1,CASSENPSSYNEQFF,TGTGCCAGCAGTGAAAATCCGAGCTCCTACAATGAGCAGTTCTTC
.,TRBV2,TRBD2,TRBJ2-7,CASPPAGTSGGYEQYF,TGTGCCAGCCCTCCCGCCGGGACTAGCGGGGGCTACGAGCAGTACTTC
once,TRBV7-9,.,TRBJ2-2,CASSLANSGELFF,TGTGCCAGCAGCTTGGCGAATTCCGGGGAGCTGTTTTTT
.,TRBV7-7,.,TRBJ2-3,CASSLGEGGPDTQYF,TGTGCTAGCAGCCTCGGGGAAGGGGGGCCAGATACGCAGTATTTT
.,TRBV29-1,TRBD1,TRBJ1-2,CSVWDSSNYGYTF,TGCAGCGTTTGGGACAGCTCTAACTATGGCTACACCTTC
few,TRBV11-2,.,TRBJ2-1,CASTKTSEQFF,TGTGCCAGCACCAAGACTAGTGAGCAGTTCTTC
.,TRBV9,TRBD2,TRBJ2-1,CASSLSRSGGNYNEQFF,TGTGCCAGCAGCCTAAGCCGAAGCGGGGGGAACTACAATGAGCAGTTCTTC
.,TRBV20-1,TRBD2,TRBJ2-1,CSASLAGGPYEQFF,TGCAGTGCTAGTCTAGCGGGGGGGCCATATGAGCAGTTCTTC
.,TRBV10-2,.,TRBJ1-1,CASSGVRLNTEAFF,TGCGCCAGCAGTGGCGTCCGCTTGAACACTGAAGCTTTCTTT
.,TRBV2,.,TRBJ2-5,CASSHLQETQYF,TGTGCCAGCAGCCACCTCCAAGAGACCCAGTACTTC
.,TRBV2,TRBD2,TRBJ2-1,CACSLARASGRINNEQFF,TGTGCCTGCAGTTTAGCTCGGGCTAGCGGAAGGATTAACAATGAGCAGTTCTTC